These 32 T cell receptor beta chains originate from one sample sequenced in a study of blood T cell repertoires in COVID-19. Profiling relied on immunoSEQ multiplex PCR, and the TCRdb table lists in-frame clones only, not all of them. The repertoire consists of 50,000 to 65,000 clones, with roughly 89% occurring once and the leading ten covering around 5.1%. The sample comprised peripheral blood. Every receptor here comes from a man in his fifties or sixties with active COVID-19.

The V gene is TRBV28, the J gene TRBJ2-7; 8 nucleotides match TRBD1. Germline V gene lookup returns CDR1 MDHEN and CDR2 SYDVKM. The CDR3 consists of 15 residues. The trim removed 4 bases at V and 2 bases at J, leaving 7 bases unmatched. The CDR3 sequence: CASSSPGGEAYEQYF. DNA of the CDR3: TGTGCCAGCAGTTCTCCAGGGGGCGAGGCCTACGAGCAGTACTTC.

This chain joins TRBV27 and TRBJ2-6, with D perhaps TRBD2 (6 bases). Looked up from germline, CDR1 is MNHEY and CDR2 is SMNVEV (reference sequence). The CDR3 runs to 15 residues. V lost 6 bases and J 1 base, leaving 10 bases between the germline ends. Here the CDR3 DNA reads TGTGCCAGCAGCGAGCGGGCATCTGGGGCCAACGTCCTGACTTTC. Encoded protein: CASSERASGANVLTF.

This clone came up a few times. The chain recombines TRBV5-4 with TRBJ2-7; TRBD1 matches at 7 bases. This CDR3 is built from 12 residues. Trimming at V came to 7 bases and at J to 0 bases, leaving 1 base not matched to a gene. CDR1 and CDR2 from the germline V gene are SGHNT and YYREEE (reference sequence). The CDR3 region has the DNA TGTGCCAGCGGGACAGACTCCTACGAGCAGTACTTC. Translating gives CASGTDSYEQYF. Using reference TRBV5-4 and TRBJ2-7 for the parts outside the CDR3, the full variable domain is ETGVTQSPTHLIKTRGQQVTLRCSSQSGHNTVSWYQQALGQGPQFIFQYYREEENGRGNFPPRFSGLQFPNYSSELNVNALELDDSALYLCASGTDSYEQYFGPGTRLTVT.

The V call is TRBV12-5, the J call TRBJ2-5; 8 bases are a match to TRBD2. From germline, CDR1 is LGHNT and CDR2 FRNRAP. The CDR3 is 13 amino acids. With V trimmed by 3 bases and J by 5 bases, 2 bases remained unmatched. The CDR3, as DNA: TGTGCTAGTGGTTTTGGGACTAGGGAGACCCAGTACTTC. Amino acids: CASGFGTRETQYF.

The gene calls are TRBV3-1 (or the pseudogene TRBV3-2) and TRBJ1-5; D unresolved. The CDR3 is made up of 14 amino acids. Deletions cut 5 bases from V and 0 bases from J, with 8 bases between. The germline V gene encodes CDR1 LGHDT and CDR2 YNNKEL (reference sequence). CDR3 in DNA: TGTGCCAGCAGCTTTGGCGGTAGCAATCAGCCCCAGCATTTT. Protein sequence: CASSFGGSNQPQHF.

This CDR3 reads CASSNGQGETQYF. The CDR3 DNA reads as TGTGCCAGTAGCAACGGACAGGGAGAGACCCAGTACTTC. V and J are TRBV19 and TRBJ2-5, with TRBD1 matching over 8 bases. V gave up 6 bases and J gave up 4 bases; unmatched junction bases: 4. Germline V gives CDR1 LNHDA, CDR2 SQIVND (reference sequence). This CDR3 has 13 amino acids. Full variable domain (missing parts from reference TRBV19 and TRBJ2-5): DGGITQSPKYLFRKEGQNVTLSCEQNLNHDAMYWYRQDPGQGLRLIYYSQIVNDFQKGDIAEGYSVSREKKESFPLTVTSAQKNPTAFYLCASSNGQGETQYFGPGTRLLVL.

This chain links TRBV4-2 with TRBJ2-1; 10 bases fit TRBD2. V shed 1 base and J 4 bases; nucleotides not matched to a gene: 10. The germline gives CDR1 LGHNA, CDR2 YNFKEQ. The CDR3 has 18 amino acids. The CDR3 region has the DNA TGTGCCAGCAGCCAAGGGTCGTATGGGACTAGCGTATACAATGAGCAGTTCTTC. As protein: CASSQGSYGTSVYNEQFF.

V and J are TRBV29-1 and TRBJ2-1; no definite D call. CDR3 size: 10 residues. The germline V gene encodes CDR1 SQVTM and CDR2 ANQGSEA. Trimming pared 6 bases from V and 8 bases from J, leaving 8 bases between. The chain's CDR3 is CSVRSDEQFF. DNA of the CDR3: TGCAGCGTCCGATCAGATGAGCAGTTCTTC.

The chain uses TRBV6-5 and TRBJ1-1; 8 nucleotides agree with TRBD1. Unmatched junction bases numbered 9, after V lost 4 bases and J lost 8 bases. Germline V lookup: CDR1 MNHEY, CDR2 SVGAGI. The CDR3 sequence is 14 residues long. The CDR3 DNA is TGTGCCAGCAGTTTCGACAGGGGAGCCTCGGAAGCTTTCTTT. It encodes CASSFDRGASEAFF.

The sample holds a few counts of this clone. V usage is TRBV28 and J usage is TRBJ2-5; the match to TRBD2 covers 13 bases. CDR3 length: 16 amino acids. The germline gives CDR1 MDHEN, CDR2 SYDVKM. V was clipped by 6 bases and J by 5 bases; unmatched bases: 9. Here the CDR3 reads CASRRGLAGVTETQYF. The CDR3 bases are TGTGCCAGCAGACGCGGACTAGCGGGAGTGACGGAGACCCAGTACTTC.

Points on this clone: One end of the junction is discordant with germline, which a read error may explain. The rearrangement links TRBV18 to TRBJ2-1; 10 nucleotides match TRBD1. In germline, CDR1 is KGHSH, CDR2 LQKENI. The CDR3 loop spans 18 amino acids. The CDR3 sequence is CASSPRWQGQGSSNEQFF. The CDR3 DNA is TGTGCCAGCTCACCGCGCTGGCAGGGACAGGGGTCCTCCAATGAGCAGTTCTTC.

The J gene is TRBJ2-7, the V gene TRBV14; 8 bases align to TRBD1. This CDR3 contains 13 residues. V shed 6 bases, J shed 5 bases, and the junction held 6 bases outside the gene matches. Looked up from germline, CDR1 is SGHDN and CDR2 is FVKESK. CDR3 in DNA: TGTGCCAGCAGACCAGGGGGCTCGGACGAGCAGTACTTC. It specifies CASRPGGSDEQYF.

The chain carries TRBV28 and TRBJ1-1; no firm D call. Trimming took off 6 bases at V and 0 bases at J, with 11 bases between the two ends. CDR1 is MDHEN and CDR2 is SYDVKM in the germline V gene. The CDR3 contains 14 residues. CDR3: CASRGSPMNTEAFF. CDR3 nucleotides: TGTGCCAGCAGGGGGAGTCCCATGAACACTGAAGCTTTCTTT.

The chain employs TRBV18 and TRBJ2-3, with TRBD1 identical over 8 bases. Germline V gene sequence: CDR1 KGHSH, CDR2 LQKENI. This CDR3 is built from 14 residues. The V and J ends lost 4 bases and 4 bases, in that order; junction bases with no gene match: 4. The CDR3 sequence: CASSRRQGSDTQYF. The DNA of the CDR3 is TGTGCCAGCTCACGACGACAGGGGTCAGATACGCAGTATTTT.

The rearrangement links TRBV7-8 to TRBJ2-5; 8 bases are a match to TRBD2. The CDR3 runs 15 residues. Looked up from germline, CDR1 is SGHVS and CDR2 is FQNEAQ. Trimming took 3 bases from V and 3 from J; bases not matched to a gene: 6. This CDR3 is CASSFTTSAKETQYF. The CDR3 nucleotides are TGTGCCAGCAGCTTCACGACTAGCGCAAAAGAGACCCAGTACTTC.

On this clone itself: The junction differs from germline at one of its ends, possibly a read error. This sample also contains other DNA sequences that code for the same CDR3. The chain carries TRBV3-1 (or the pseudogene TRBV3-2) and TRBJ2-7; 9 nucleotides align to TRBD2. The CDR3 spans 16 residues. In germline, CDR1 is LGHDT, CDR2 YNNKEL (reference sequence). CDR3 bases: TGTGCCAGTAGCCCCCAACTAGCGGGCCAATCCTACGAGCAGTACTTC. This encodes CASSPQLAGQSYEQYF.

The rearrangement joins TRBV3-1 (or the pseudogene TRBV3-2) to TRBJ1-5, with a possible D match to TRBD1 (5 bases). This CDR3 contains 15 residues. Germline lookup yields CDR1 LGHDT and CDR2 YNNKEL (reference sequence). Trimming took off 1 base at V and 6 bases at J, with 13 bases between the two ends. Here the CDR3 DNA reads TGTGCCAGCAGCCAAGGACCCCAGGGTAGTCAGCCCCAGCATTTT. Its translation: CASSQGPQGSQPQHF.

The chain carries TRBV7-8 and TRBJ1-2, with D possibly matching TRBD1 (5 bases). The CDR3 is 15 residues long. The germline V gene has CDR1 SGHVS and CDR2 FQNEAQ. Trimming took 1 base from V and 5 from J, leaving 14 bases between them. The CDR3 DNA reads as TGTGCCAGCAGCTTAGTAGGCGGGACGGAGTATGGCTACACCTTC. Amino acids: CASSLVGGTEYGYTF.

Here the CDR3 DNA reads TGTGCCAGCAGCCAAGGAGGGGCGGGGAACACCGGGGAGCTGTTTTTT. Its protein is CASSQGGAGNTGELFF. The chain carries TRBV7-3 and TRBJ2-2; maybe TRBD2 (6 bases). V gave up 5 bases and J gave up 1 base, with 14 bases separating them. Germline V gene sequence: CDR1 SGHTA, CDR2 FQGTGA. There are 16 residues in the CDR3.

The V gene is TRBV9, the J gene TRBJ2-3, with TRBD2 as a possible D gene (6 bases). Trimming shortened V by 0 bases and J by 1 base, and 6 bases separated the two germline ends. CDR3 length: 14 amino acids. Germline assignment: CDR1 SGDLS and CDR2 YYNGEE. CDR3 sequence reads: CASSVASGTDTQYF. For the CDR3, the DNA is TGTGCCAGCAGCGTAGCTAGCGGCACAGATACGCAGTATTTT.

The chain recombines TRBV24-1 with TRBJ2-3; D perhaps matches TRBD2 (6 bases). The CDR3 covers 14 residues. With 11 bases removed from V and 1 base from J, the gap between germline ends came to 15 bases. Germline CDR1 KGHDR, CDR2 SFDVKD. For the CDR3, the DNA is TGTGCCAGACCGGGACTCGTAGGCACAGATACGCAGTATTTT. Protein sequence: CARPGLVGTDTQYF.

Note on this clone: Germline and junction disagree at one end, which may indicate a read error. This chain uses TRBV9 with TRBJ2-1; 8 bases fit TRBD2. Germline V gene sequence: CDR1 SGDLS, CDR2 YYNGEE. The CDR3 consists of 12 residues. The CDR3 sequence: CALAGSYNEQFF. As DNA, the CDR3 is TGTGCCCTAGCGGGCTCCTACAATGAGCAATTCTTC. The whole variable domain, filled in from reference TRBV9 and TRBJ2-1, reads DSGVTQTPKHLITATGQRVTLRCSPRSGDLSVYWYQQSLDQGLQFLIQYYNGEERAKGNILERFSAQQFPDLHSELNLSSLELGDSALYFCALAGSYNEQFFGPGTRLTVL.

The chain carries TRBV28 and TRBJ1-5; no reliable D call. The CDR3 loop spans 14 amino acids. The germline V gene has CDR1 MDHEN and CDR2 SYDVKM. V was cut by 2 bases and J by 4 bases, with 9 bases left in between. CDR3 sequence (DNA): TGTGCCAGCAGTTTACCTAACAGAAATCAGCCCCAGCATTTT. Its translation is CASSLPNRNQPQHF.

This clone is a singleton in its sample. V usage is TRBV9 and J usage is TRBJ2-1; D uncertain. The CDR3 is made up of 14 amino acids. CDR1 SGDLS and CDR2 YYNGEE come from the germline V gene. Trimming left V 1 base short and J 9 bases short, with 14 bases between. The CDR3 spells CASSVTGSTSEQFF. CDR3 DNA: TGTGCCAGCAGCGTAACCGGTAGCACCTCTGAGCAGTTCTTC. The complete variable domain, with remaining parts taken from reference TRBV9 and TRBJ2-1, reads DSGVTQTPKHLITATGQRVTLRCSPRSGDLSVYWYQQSLDQGLQFLIQYYNGEERAKGNILERFSAQQFPDLHSELNLSSLELGDSALYFCASSVTGSTSEQFFGPGTRLTVL.

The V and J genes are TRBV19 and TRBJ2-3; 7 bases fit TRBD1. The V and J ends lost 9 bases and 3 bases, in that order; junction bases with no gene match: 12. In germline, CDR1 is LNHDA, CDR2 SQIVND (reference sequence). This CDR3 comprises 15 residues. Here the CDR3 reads CASAARQGRTDTQYF. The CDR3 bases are TGTGCCAGCGCAGCCCGACAGGGAAGGACAGATACGCAGTATTTT. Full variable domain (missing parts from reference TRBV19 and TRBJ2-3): DGGITQSPKYLFRKEGQNVTLSCEQNLNHDAMYWYRQDPGQGLRLIYYSQIVNDFQKGDIAEGYSVSREKKESFPLTVTSAQKNPTAFYLCASAARQGRTDTQYFGPGTRLTVL.

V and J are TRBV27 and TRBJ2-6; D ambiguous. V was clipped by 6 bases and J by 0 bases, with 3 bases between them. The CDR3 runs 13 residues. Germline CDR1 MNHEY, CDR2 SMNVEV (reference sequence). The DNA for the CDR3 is TGTGCCAGCAGGGCCTCTGGGGCCAACGTCCTGACTTTC. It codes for CASRASGANVLTF.

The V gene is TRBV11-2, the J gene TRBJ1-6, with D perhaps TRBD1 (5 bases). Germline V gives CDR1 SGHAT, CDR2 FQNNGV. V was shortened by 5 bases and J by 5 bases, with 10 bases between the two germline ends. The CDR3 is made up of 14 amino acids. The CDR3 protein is CASSPVRDNSPLHF. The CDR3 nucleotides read TGTGCCAGCAGCCCAGTCAGGGATAATTCACCCCTCCACTTT.

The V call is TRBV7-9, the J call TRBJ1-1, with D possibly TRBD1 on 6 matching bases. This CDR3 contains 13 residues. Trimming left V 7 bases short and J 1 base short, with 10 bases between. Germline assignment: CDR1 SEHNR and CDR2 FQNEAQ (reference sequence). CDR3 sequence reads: CASTAGANTEAFF. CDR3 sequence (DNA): TGTGCCAGCACCGCAGGGGCGAACACTGAAGCTTTCTTT. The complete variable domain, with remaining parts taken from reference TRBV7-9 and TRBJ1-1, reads DTGVSQNPRHKITKRGQNVTFRCDPISEHNRLYWYRQTLGQGPEFLTYFQNEAQLEKSRLLSDRFSAERPKGSFSTLEIQRTEQGDSAMYLCASTAGANTEAFFGQGTRLTVV.

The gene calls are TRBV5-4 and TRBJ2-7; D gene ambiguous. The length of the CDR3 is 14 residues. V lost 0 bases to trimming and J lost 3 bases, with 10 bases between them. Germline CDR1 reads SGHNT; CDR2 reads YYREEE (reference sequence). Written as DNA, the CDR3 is TGTGCCAGCAGCTTGGACGGAGTCGGCTACGAGCAGTACTTC. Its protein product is CASSLDGVGYEQYF.

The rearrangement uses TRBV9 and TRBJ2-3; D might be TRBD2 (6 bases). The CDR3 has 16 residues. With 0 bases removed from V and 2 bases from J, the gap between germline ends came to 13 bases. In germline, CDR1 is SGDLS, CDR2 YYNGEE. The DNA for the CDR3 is TGTGCCAGCAGCGTAGGCCCGGGGAGGACCACAGATACGCAGTATTTT. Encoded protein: CASSVGPGRTTDTQYF. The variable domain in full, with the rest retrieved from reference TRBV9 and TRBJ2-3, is DSGVTQTPKHLITATGQRVTLRCSPRSGDLSVYWYQQSLDQGLQFLIQYYNGEERAKGNILERFSAQQFPDLHSELNLSSLELGDSALYFCASSVGPGRTTDTQYFGPGTRLTVL.

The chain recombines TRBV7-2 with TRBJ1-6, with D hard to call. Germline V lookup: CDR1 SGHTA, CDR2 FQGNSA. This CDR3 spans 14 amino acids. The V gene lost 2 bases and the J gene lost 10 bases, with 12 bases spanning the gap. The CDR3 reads CASSLIALVSPLHF. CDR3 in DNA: TGTGCCAGCAGCTTAATAGCTCTTGTCTCACCCCTCCACTTT.

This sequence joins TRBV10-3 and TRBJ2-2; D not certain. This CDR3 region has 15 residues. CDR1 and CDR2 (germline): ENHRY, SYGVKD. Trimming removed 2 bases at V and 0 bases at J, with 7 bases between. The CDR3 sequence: CAISEVFANTGELFF. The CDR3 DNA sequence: TGTGCCATCAGTGAGGTTTTCGCGAACACCGGGGAGCTGTTTTTT.